Presented here are 13 T cell receptor beta chains from one specimen sequenced in a study of CD8 T cells in Susac syndrome. When the RNA was reverse transcribed, random hexamers were used with an input of roughly 0.5 to 1 ug. One entry per CDR3 protein results from TCRdb running MiXCR on the immunoSEQ multiplex PCR reads. The sample shows 210,000 or so distinct CDR3 sequences, 94% of them seen only once. Sample: CD4+ T cells from PBMCs. The receptors shown here come from a human donor with Susac syndrome.

The rearrangement joins TRBV20-1 to TRBJ2-5, with 14 bases matching TRBD2. V shed 0 bases and J 5 bases; nucleotides not matched to a gene: 8. The CDR3 consists of 17 residues. Germline V lookup: CDR1 DFQATT, CDR2 SNEGSKA (reference sequence). CDR3 DNA: TGCAGTGCTAGAGATGCGACTAGCGGGGGGGCCGCGGAGACCCAGTACTTC. The encoded protein is CSARDATSGGAAETQYF.

The chain is built from TRBV2 and TRBJ2-1; D not certain. V was trimmed by 6 bases and J by 3 bases, leaving 3 bases between them. Germline CDR1 reads SNHLY; CDR2 reads FYNNEI. The CDR3 has 11 amino acids. The CDR3 sequence: CASRDYNEQFF. The CDR3 DNA is TGTGCCAGCAGGGACTACAATGAGCAGTTCTTC.

This rearrangement joins TRBV9 to TRBJ1-2; 9 bases fit TRBD1. J was trimmed by 6 bases and V by 4 bases; bases with no gene match: 7. The CDR3 sequence is 14 residues long. CDR1 and CDR2 (germline): SGDLS, YYNGEE. The CDR3 here is CASSSDRGLNGYTF. CDR3 coding DNA: TGTGCCAGCAGCTCCGACAGGGGGTTAAATGGCTACACCTTC.

The chain uses TRBV14 and TRBJ1-1; a possible D gene is TRBD1 (6 bases). This CDR3 is 16 amino acids long. Trimming shortened V by 3 bases and J by 3 bases, and 17 bases separated the two germline ends. CDR1 and CDR2 from the germline V gene are SGHDN and FVKESK. CDR3 residues: CASSHYEGVEDTEAFF. The DNA of the CDR3 is TGTGCCAGCAGCCATTACGAGGGGGTGGAAGACACTGAAGCTTTCTTT.

The chain joins TRBV5-1 to TRBJ1-1, with 8 bases lining up with TRBD1. V lost 0 bases, J lost 10 bases, and 14 bases stayed unmatched. Germline V gives CDR1 SGHRS, CDR2 YFSETQ. There are 16 residues in the CDR3. The CDR3 coding sequence is TGCGCCAGCAGCTTGGATCCCGGGACAGGCCACCGGGGAGCTTTCTTT. Amino acids: CASSLDPGTGHRGAFF. The full variable domain, completed using reference TRBV5-1 and TRBJ1-1, is KAGVTQTPRYLIKTRGQQVTLSCSPISGHRSVSWYQQTPGQGLQFLFEYFSETQRNKGNFPGRFSGRQFSNSRSEMNVSTLELGDSALYLCASSLDPGTGHRGAFFGQGTRLTVV.

The gene calls are TRBV12-3 or TRBV12-4 and TRBJ1-2, with a tentative D call TRBD1 (5 bases). With 0 bases removed from V and 6 bases from J, the gap between germline ends came to 5 bases. This CDR3 comprises 12 residues. Here the CDR3 DNA reads TGTGCCAGCAGTTTAGCCAGGGATGGCTACACCTTC. This codes for CASSLARDGYTF.

The V gene is TRBV30, the J gene TRBJ1-2, with unresolved D. V was trimmed by 2 bases and J by 0 bases, leaving 13 bases between them. There are 15 residues in the CDR3. Germline CDR1 GTSNPN, CDR2 SVGIG (reference sequence). The CDR3, as DNA: TGTGCCTGGAGTATTGCCCTGGGTGCTAACTATGGCTACACCTTC. Translated, it gives CAWSIALGANYGYTF.

V and J are TRBV6-2 or TRBV6-3 and TRBJ2-7, with D possibly TRBD1 on 5 matching bases. The V and J ends lost 8 bases and 6 bases respectively, with 8 bases between them. Germline V gene lookup returns CDR1 MNHEY and CDR2 SVGEGT. The CDR3 runs 10 residues. The CDR3 DNA sequence: TGTGCCAGCGGGGCCCTCGAGCAGTACTTC. Translated, it gives CASGALEQYF.

This clonotype was seen more than once but under ten times. The rearrangement links TRBV25-1 to TRBJ2-5; 9 nucleotides agree with TRBD2. Trimming cost V 8 bases and J 5 bases; bases outside gene matches: 9. Germline CDR1 is MGHDK and CDR2 is SYGVNS. The CDR3 length is 14 residues. This CDR3 is CASRGAGGQETQYF. DNA of the CDR3: TGTGCCAGCCGCGGGGCGGGGGGGCAGGAGACCCAGTACTTC.

This clonotype was picked up one time. The chain links TRBV9 to TRBJ2-3; D possibly corresponds to TRBD1 (6 bases). The V gene's germline CDR1 is SGDLS and CDR2 YYNGEE. V was cut by 0 bases and J by 1 base, with 12 bases left in between. This CDR3 is built from 16 residues. The CDR3 DNA is TGTGCCAGCAGCGTAGCCCACAGGGCGGGCACAGATACGCAGTATTTT. It encodes CASSVAHRAGTDTQYF. Looking up the rest from reference TRBV9 and TRBJ2-3 gives the full variable domain: DSGVTQTPKHLITATGQRVTLRCSPRSGDLSVYWYQQSLDQGLQFLIQYYNGEERAKGNILERFSAQQFPDLHSELNLSSLELGDSALYFCASSVAHRAGTDTQYFGPGTRLTVL.

The rearrangement joins TRBV29-1 to TRBJ1-1, with D tentatively TRBD1 (6 bases). Trimming took 7 bases from V and 6 from J, leaving 21 bases between them. In germline, CDR1 is SQVTM, CDR2 ANQGSEA. The CDR3 is made up of 14 amino acids. In DNA form, the CDR3 reads TGCAGCGGTGTTATAGGGGGTATTGCTGCTGAAGCTTTCTTT. This encodes CSGVIGGIAAEAFF.

This chain connects TRBV7-2 to TRBJ2-3, with a weak D call TRBD2 (6 bases). The CDR3 spans 15 residues. Germline V gene sequence: CDR1 SGHTA, CDR2 FQGNSA. The V end was cut by 0 bases, the J end by 5 bases, with 12 bases between. CDR3 DNA: TGTGCCAGCAGCTTAGCGCTGGGACTTCGAGATACGCAGTATTTT. Translating it yields CASSLALGLRDTQYF.

V usage is TRBV5-1 and J usage is TRBJ2-5; possible D gene TRBD1, 7 bases. The ends were cut back, 4 bases at V and 1 base at J, with 14 bases in the middle. The germline V gene encodes CDR1 SGHRS and CDR2 YFSETQ. The CDR3 runs 15 residues. The CDR3 DNA follows: TGCGCCAGCAGCCTCAGGGGGGTATCCCAAGAGACCCAGTACTTC. Encoded protein: CASSLRGVSQETQYF.